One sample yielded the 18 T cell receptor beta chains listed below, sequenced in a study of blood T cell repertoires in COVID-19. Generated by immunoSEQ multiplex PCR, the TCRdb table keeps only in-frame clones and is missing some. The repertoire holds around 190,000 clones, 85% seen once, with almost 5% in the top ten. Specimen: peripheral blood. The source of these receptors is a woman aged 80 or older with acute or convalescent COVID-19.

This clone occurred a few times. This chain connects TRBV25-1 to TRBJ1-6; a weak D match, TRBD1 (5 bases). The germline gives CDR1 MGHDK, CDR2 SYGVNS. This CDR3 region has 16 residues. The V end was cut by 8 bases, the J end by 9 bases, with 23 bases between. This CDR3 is CASSAGGGDLSSPLHF. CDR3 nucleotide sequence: TGTGCCAGCTCCGCGGGGGGGGGAGATCTTTCTTCACCCCTCCACTTT.

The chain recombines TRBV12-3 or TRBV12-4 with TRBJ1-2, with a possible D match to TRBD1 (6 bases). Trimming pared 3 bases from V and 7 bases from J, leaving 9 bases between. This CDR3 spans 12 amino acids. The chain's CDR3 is CASSFRGAGYTF. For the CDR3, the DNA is TGTGCCAGCAGTTTCAGGGGAGCTGGCTACACCTTC.

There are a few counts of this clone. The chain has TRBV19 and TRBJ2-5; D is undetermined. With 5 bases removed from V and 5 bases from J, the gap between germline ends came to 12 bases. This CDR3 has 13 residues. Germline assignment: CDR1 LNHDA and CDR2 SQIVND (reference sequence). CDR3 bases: TGTGCCAGTAGTTTCAACTGGGCCGAGACCCAGTACTTC. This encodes CASSFNWAETQYF.

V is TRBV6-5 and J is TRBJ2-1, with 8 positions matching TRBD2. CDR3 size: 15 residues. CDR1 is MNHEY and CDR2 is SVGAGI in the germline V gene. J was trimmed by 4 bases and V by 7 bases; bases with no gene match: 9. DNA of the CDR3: TGTGCCAGCATAAGCGGGGGTCTGGTGTACAATGAGCAGTTCTTC. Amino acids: CASISGGLVYNEQFF.

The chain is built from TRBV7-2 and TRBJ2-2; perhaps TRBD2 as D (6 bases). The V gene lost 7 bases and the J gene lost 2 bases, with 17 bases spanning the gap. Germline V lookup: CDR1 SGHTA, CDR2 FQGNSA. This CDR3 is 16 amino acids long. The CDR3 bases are TGTGCCAGCACCGCACTGGGACTTAGAAACACCGGGGAGCTGTTTTTT. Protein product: CASTALGLRNTGELFF. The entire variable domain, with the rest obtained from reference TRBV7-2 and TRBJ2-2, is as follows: GAGVSQSPSNKVTEKGKDVELRCDPISGHTALYWYRQSLGQGLEFLIYFQGNSAPDKSGLPSDRFSAERTGGSVSTLTIQRTQQEDSAVYLCASTALGLRNTGELFFGEGSRLTVL.

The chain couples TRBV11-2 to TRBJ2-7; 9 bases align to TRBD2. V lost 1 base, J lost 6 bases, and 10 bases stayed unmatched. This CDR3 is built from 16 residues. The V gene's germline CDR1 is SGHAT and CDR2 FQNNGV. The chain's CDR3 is CASSLGWAGGLREQYF. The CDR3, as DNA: TGTGCCAGCAGCTTAGGATGGGCGGGAGGGCTACGCGAGCAGTACTTC.

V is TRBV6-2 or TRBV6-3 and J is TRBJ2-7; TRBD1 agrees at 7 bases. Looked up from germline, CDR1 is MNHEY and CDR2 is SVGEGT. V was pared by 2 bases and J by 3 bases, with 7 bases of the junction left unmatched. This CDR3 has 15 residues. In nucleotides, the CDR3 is TGTGCCAGCAGTTACCAAGCGACAGGGAACTACGAGCAGTACTTC. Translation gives CASSYQATGNYEQYF.

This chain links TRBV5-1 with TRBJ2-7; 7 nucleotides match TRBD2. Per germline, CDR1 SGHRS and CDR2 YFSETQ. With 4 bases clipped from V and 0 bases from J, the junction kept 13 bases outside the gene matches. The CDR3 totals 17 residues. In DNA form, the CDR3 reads TGCGCCAGCAGCCATAGGCCGGCTAGCGGCCCCTCCTACGAGCAGTACTTC. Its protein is CASSHRPASGPSYEQYF.

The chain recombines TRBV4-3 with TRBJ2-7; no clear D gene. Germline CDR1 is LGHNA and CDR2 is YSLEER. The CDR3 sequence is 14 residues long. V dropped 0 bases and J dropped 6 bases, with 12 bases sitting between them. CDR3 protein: CASSQDYWFSEQYF. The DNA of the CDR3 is TGCGCCAGCAGCCAAGATTACTGGTTTAGCGAGCAGTACTTC.

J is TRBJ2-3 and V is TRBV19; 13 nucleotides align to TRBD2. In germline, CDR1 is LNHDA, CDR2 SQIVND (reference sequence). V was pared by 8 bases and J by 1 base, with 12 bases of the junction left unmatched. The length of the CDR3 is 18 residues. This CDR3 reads CASSGLAGAVEGTDTQYF. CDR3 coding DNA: TGTGCCAGTTCCGGACTAGCGGGAGCGGTGGAGGGCACAGATACGCAGTATTTT.

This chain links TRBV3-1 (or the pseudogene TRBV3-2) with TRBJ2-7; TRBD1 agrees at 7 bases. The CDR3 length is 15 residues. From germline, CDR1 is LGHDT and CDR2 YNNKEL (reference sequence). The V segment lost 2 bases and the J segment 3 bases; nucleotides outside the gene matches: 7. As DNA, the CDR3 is TGTGCCAGCAGCCAATTATTGGGACAGATCTACGAGCAGTACTTC. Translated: CASSQLLGQIYEQYF.

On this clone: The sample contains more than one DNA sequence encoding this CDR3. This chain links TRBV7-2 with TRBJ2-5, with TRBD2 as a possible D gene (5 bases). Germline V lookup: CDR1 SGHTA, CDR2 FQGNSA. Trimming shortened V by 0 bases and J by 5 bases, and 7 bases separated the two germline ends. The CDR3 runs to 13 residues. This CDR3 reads CASSLARGETQYF. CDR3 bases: TGTGCCAGCAGCTTAGCCCGCGGGGAGACCCAGTACTTC.

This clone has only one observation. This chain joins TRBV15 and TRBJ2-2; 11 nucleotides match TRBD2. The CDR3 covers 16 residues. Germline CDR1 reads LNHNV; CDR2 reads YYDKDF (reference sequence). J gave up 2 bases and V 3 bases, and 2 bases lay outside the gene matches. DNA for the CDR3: TGTGCCACCAGCAGGGGACTAGCGGCCAACACCGGGGAGCTGTTTTTT. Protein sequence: CATSRGLAANTGELFF.

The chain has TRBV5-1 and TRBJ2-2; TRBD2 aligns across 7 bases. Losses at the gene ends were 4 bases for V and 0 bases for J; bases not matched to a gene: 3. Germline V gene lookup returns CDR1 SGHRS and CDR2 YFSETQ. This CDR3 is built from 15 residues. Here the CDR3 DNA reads TGCGCCAGCAGCCGGAGCGGGGCGAACACCGGGGAGCTGTTTTTT. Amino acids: CASSRSGANTGELFF.

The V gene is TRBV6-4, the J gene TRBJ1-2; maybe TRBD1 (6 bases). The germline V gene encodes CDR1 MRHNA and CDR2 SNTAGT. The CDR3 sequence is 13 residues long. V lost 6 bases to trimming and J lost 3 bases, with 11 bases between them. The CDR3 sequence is CASRGPGDYGYTF. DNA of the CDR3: TGTGCCAGCAGGGGCCCAGGGGACTATGGCTACACCTTC.

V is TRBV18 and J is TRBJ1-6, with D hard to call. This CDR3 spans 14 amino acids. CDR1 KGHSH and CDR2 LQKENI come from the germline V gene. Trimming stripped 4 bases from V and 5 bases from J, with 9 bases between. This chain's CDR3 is CASSLQRDNSPLHF. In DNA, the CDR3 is TGTGCCAGCTCACTTCAGAGGGATAATTCACCCCTCCACTTT.

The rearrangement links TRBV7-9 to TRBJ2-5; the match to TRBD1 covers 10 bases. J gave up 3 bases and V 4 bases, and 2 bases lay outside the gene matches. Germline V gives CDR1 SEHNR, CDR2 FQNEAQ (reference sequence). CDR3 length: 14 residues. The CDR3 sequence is CASSSTGGEETQYF. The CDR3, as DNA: TGTGCCAGCAGCTCGACAGGGGGCGAAGAGACCCAGTACTTC.

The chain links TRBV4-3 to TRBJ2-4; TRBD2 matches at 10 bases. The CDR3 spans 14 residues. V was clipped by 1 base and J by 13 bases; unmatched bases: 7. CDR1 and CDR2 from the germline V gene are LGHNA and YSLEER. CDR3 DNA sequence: TGCGCCAGCAGCCAAGGGGGAACTAGCGGGGTCCAGTACTTC. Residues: CASSQGGTSGVQYF.